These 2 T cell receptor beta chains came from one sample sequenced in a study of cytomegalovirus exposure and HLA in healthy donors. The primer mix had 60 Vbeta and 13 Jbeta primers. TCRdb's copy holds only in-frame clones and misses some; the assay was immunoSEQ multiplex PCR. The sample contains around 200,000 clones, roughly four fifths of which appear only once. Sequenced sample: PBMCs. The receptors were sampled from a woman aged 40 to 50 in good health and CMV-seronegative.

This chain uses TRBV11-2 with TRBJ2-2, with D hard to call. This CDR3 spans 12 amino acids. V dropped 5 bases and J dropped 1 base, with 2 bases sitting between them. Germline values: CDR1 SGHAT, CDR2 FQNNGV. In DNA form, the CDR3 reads TGTGCCAGCAGCCAGAACACCGGGGAGCTGTTTTTT. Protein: CASSQNTGELFF.

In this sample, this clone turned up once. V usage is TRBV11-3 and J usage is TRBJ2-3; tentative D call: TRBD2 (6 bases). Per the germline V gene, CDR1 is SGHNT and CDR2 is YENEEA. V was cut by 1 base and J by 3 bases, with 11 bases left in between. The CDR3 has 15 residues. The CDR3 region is CASSLGAAGTDTQYF. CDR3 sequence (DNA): TGTGCCAGCAGCTTAGGGGCGGCGGGGACAGATACGCAGTATTTT. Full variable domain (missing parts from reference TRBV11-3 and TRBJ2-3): EAGVVQSPRYKIIEKKQPVAFWCNPISGHNTLYWYLQNLGQGPELLIRYENEEAVDDSQLPKDRFSAERLKGVDSTLKIQPAELGDSAVYLCASSLGAAGTDTQYFGPGTRLTVL.